The T cell receptor (beta chain) described here comes from a study of blood T cell repertoires in COVID-19. Data came from immunoSEQ multiplex PCR; TCRdb stores just in-frame clones and leaves some out. The sample records approximately 330,000 clones, about 90% being singletons. CDR3 length equals 16 residues. The ends lost 4 bases at V and 0 bases at J; junction bases unmatched: 2. The V gene's germline CDR1 is ENHRY and CDR2 SYGVKD. The source material was PBMCs or T cells enriched from blood (not recorded which). This chain uses TRBV10-3 with TRBJ2-2, with 10 nucleotides matching TRBD2. This receptor was obtained from a woman aged 25-40 years who had recovered from COVID-19. The CDR3 sequence is CAISVTSGTNTGELFF. CDR3 nucleotide sequence: TGTGCCATCAGTGTCACTAGCGGGACGAACACCGGGGAGCTGTTTTTT.